Presented here are 10 T cell receptor beta chains from one specimen sequenced in a study of blood T cell repertoires in COVID-19. Assay: immunoSEQ multiplex PCR; the TCRdb copy retains only in-frame clones and omits some. Among roughly 200,000 clones listed, 70% to 90% were seen once. Material: PBMCs or T cells enriched from blood (not recorded which). The receptors shown here come from a woman between 35 and 50 years old with acute COVID-19.

The chain employs TRBV19 and TRBJ2-7, with 8 positions matching TRBD1. The CDR3 has 14 amino acids. CDR1 LNHDA and CDR2 SQIVND come from the germline V gene (reference sequence). With 8 bases clipped from V and 4 bases from J, the junction kept 10 bases outside the gene matches. The CDR3 DNA sequence: TGTGCCAGTTCAACCAGGGGGCTTACGTACGAGCAGTACTTC. Its translation is CASSTRGLTYEQYF.

The chain recombines TRBV19 with TRBJ2-1, with 13 bases lining up with TRBD2. V was pared by 7 bases and J by 7 bases, with 10 bases of the junction left unmatched. CDR1 and CDR2 from the germline V gene are LNHDA and SQIVND (reference sequence). This CDR3 has 16 residues. CDR3 protein: CASTPRTSGSLNEQFF. The DNA for the CDR3 is TGTGCCAGTACCCCCCGGACTAGCGGGAGTTTGAATGAGCAGTTCTTC. Using reference TRBV19 and TRBJ2-1 for the parts outside the CDR3, the full variable domain is DGGITQSPKYLFRKEGQNVTLSCEQNLNHDAMYWYRQDPGQGLRLIYYSQIVNDFQKGDIAEGYSVSREKKESFPLTVTSAQKNPTAFYLCASTPRTSGSLNEQFFGPGTRLTVL.

The genes are TRBV19 and TRBJ2-3, with D perhaps TRBD2 (6 bases). CDR3 length: 13 amino acids. Trimming stripped 4 bases from V and 4 bases from J, with 9 bases between. Germline V gene data show CDR1 as LNHDA and CDR2 as SQIVND (reference sequence). The CDR3 here is CASSTGASDTQYF. The CDR3 coding sequence is TGTGCCAGTAGTACGGGAGCGTCAGATACGCAGTATTTT.

The CDR3 loop is CASSLGGEQPQHF. The CDR3 DNA sequence: TGTGCCAGCAGTTTAGGCGGGGAACAGCCCCAGCATTTT. V and J are TRBV12-3 or TRBV12-4 and TRBJ1-5; unclear D gene. The CDR3 runs 13 residues. V was trimmed by 1 base and J by 7 bases, leaving 8 bases between them.

This chain joins TRBV11-2 and TRBJ2-1, with 13 bases matching TRBD2. This CDR3 comprises 15 residues. J gave up 6 bases and V 4 bases, and 3 bases lay outside the gene matches. Looked up from germline, CDR1 is SGHAT and CDR2 is FQNNGV. CDR3 loop: CASSSGLAGRNEQFF. DNA for the CDR3: TGTGCCAGCAGCTCGGGACTAGCGGGGCGCAATGAGCAGTTCTTC.

This chain uses TRBV12-5 with TRBJ1-2; 8 bases agree with TRBD1. The junction had 19 bases not matched to a gene; V was cut back by 6 bases and J by 7 bases. The CDR3 is 17 amino acids. The V gene's germline CDR1 is LGHNT and CDR2 FRNRAP. For the CDR3, the DNA is TGTGCTAGTGGGGGCGACAGGGGCCTATGGGGAGTACGTGGCTACACCTTC. As protein: CASGGDRGLWGVRGYTF.

The V call is TRBV27, the J call TRBJ2-2, with 14 bases lining up with TRBD2. Germline V gene sequence: CDR1 MNHEY, CDR2 SMNVEV (reference sequence). The CDR3 spans 18 residues. The V gene end was trimmed by 4 bases and the J gene end by 4 bases; junction bases not matched to a gene: 8. The CDR3 loop reads CASSSPGLAGVFTGELFF. The DNA for the CDR3 is TGTGCCAGCAGTTCTCCGGGACTAGCGGGAGTCTTCACCGGGGAGCTGTTTTTT.

The sample holds one count of this clone. The rearrangement uses TRBV10-2 and TRBJ2-1; 7 positions agree with TRBD2. This CDR3 contains 16 residues. CDR1 is WSHSY, CDR2 SAAADI, per germline. After removal of 3 bases from V and 0 bases from J, the junction contained 5 bases not matched to a gene. In DNA form, the CDR3 reads TGCGCCAGCAGTGATGGCGGGGGTAGCTCCTACAATGAGCAGTTCTTC. Protein sequence: CASSDGGGSSYNEQFF.

The J gene is TRBJ2-4, the V gene TRBV29-1, with 9 bases that match TRBD2. The CDR3 runs to 16 residues. Trimming cost V 3 bases and J 2 bases; bases outside gene matches: 8. CDR1 and CDR2 from the germline V gene are SQVTM and ANQGSEA. The CDR3 sequence is CSVDGGRAGTKNIQYF. CDR3 DNA: TGCAGCGTTGATGGCGGGAGGGCCGGGACCAAAAACATTCAGTACTTC.

The V and J genes are TRBV21-1 and TRBJ2-7; the D call TRBD2 from the table was never checked on the DNA. TRBV21-1 corresponds to a pseudogene. This CDR3 is 19 amino acids long. This CDR3 is CASSSSPFTSAFFSYEQYF. CDR3 DNA: TGTGCCAGCAGCAGCAGCCCTTTCACCAGCGCCTTTTTCTCCTACGAGCAGTACTTC.